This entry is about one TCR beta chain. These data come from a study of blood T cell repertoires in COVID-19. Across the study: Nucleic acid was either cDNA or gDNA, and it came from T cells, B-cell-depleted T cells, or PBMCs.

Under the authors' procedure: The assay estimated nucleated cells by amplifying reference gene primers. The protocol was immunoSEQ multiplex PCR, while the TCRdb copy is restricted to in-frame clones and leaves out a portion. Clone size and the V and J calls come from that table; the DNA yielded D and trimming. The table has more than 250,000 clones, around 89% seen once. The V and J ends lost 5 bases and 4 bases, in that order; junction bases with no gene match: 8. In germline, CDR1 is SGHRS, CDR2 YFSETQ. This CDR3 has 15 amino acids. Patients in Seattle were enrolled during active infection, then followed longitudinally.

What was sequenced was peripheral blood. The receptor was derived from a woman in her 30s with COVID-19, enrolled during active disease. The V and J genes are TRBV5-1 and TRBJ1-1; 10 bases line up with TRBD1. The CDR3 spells CASRRTGGGSTEAFF. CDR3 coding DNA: TGCGCCAGCAGAAGGACAGGGGGTGGGAGCACTGAAGCTTTCTTT.